One and the same sample provided the 11 T cell receptor beta chains below, sequenced in a study of control samples from healthy donors and cancer patients. This table comes from immunoSEQ multiplex PCR, and its TCRdb copy is limited to in-frame clones, with some not included. The repertoire has approximately 150,000 clones, 96% of them found once; the top ten carry 1%. Sequenced sample: blood. Receptors originate from a woman aged 25 to 39 in good health.

V is TRBV5-4 and J is TRBJ2-1; TRBD2 matches 11 bases. The V segment lost 4 bases and the J segment 9 bases; nucleotides outside the gene matches: 12. The CDR3 contains 16 residues. Germline-derived CDR1 and CDR2 are SGHNT and YYREEE (reference sequence). CDR3 in DNA: TGTGCCAGCAGCAAAACGACTAGCGGGAAGACTTTTGAGCAGTTCTTC. It specifies CASSKTTSGKTFEQFF.

The J gene is TRBJ2-7, the V gene TRBV29-1; D is tentatively TRBD1 or TRBD2 (5 bases each). The CDR3 is made up of 15 amino acids. V shed 0 bases and J shed 3 bases, with 15 bases lying between them. Germline V lookup: CDR1 SQVTM, CDR2 ANQGSEA. The CDR3 DNA follows: TGCAGCGTTGAAGATCCGGGGACCGCGGACTACGAGCAGTACTTC. This encodes CSVEDPGTADYEQYF.

CDR3 region: CASSAYWDSIKNTEAFF. CDR3 coding DNA: TGTGCCAGCAGCGCTTATTGGGACAGTATTAAGAACACTGAAGCTTTCTTT. The chain recombines TRBV27 with TRBJ1-1; 7 bases align to TRBD1. This CDR3 spans 17 amino acids. Germline V gives CDR1 MNHEY, CDR2 SMNVEV (reference sequence). The V gene end was trimmed by 6 bases and the J gene end by 1 base; junction bases not matched to a gene: 14.

V usage is TRBV12-3 or TRBV12-4 and J usage is TRBJ2-3; possibly TRBD1 or TRBD2 for D (5 bases each). V was trimmed by 6 bases and J by 4 bases, leaving 5 bases between them. The CDR3 runs to 11 residues. As DNA, the CDR3 is TGTGCCAGCAGGGGGGCAGATACGCAGTATTTT. This encodes CASRGADTQYF.

The chain is built from TRBV24-1 and TRBJ2-2; TRBD2 matches 7 bases. Trimming at V came to 3 bases and at J to 4 bases, leaving 7 bases not matched to a gene. Germline V CDR1 and CDR2: KGHDR, SFDVKD. The CDR3 length is 16 residues. The CDR3 protein is CATSDASGGLTGELFF. The CDR3, as DNA: TGTGCCACCAGTGATGCTAGCGGAGGCCTCACCGGGGAGCTGTTTTTT.

This chain connects TRBV18 to TRBJ1-3; no reliable D call. This CDR3 has 14 residues. CDR1 and CDR2 (germline): KGHSH, LQKENI. The V end was cut by 3 bases, the J end by 2 bases, with 8 bases between. The CDR3 nucleotides read TGTGCCAGCTCACCGCTTACTACTGGAAACACCATATATTTT. Translated, it gives CASSPLTTGNTIYF.

The rearrangement links TRBV28 to TRBJ1-6, with TRBD1 matching over 8 bases. From germline, CDR1 is MDHEN and CDR2 SYDVKM. The CDR3 is 13 amino acids. V trimming: 6 bases; J trimming: 10 bases; junction bases outside the gene matches: 5. This chain's CDR3 is CASRTGAGSPLHF. The DNA of the CDR3 is TGTGCCAGCAGGACAGGGGCCGGATCACCCCTCCACTTT.

As regards this clone: In the same sample, other DNA sequences code for this CDR3. CDR3 in DNA: TGTGCCAGCAGCTTGACGGTGAACACTGAAGCTTTCTTT. Protein: CASSLTVNTEAFF. V is TRBV5-6 and J is TRBJ1-1; D uncertain. Germline-derived CDR1 and CDR2 are SGHDT and YYEEEE. This CDR3 has 13 residues. V lost 1 base, J lost 0 bases, and 4 bases lay in between. Variable domain in full (rest from reference TRBV5-6 and TRBJ1-1): DAGVTQSPTHLIKTRGQQVTLRCSPKSGHDTVSWYQQALGQGPQFIFQYYEEEERQRGNFPDRFSGHQFPNYSSELNVNALLLGDSALYLCASSLTVNTEAFFGQGTRLTVV.

The genes are TRBV3-1 (or the pseudogene TRBV3-2) and TRBJ1-5; D perhaps matches TRBD1 (5 bases). V was cut by 3 bases and J by 5 bases, with 11 bases left in between. The CDR3 covers 14 residues. CDR1 and CDR2 (germline): LGHDT, YNNKEL (reference sequence). CDR3 loop: CASSQSGRDQPQHF. Written as DNA, the CDR3 is TGTGCCAGCAGCCAGTCGGGGCGAGATCAGCCCCAGCATTTT.

The rearrangement uses TRBV28 and TRBJ1-2; no clear D gene. Trimming cost V 5 bases and J 7 bases, with 14 bases left between them. The germline V gene encodes CDR1 MDHEN and CDR2 SYDVKM. There are 13 residues in the CDR3. CDR3 sequence (DNA): TGTGCCAGCAGTAGGACCCGGGTAGGTGGCTACACCTTC. This codes for CASSRTRVGGYTF.

This clone has only one observation. The chain uses TRBV21-1 and TRBJ2-7; the table assigns TRBD1, which was not confirmed against the DNA. TRBV21-1 is a listed pseudogene. The CDR3 loop spans 14 amino acids. The DNA for the CDR3 is TGTGCCAGCAGCCTGGCCTCACCCTCCTACGAGCAGTACTTC. This translates into CASSLASPSYEQYF.